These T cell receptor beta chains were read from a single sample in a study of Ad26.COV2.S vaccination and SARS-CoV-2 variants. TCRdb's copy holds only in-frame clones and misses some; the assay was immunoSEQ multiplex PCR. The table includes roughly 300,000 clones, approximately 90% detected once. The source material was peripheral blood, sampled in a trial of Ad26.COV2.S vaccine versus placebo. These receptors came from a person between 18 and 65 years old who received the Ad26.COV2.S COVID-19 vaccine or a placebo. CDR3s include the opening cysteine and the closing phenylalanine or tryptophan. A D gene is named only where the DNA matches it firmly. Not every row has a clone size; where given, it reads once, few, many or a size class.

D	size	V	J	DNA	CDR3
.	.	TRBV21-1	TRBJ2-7	TGTGCCAGCAGCAGATTAGCTCGGTACGAGCAGTACTTC	CASSRLARYEQYF
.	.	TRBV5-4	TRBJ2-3	TGTGCCAGCAGCTTGGTCACGGGCACAGATACGCAGTATTTT	CASSLVTGTDTQYF
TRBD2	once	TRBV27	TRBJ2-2	TGTGCCAGCAGGGGGGGGAGTAGTGGCGACGGGGAGCTGTTTTTT	CASRGGSSGDGELFF
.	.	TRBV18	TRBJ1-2	TGTGCCAGCTCACCAACAAAACAGACCGCTAATGGCTACACCTTC	CASSPTKQTANGYTF
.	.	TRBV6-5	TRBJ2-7	TGTGCCAGCAGCGCCGACAGGAACTCAGGCTACGAGCAGTACTTC	CASSADRNSGYEQYF
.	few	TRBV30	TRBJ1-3	TGTGCCTGGAGTTCCGGGGGTGCCGGAAACACCATATATTTT	CAWSSGGAGNTIYF
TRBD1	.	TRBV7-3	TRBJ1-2	TGTGCCAGCAGCTTAAACGGGGGGGACAGATATGGCTACACCTTC	CASSLNGGDRYGYTF
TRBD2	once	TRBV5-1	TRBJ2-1	TGCGCCAGCAGCTTGCTAGCGGGTGGCGTTCAGTTCTTC	CASSLLAGGVQFF
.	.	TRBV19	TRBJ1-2	TGTGCCAGTACAGTAGGGACACCTTATAACTATGGCTACACCTTC	CASTVGTPYNYGYTF
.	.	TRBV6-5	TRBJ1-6	TGTGCCAGCAGACCTGGACTGAATTCACCCCTCCACTTT	CASRPGLNSPLHF
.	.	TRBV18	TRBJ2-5	TGTGCCAGCTCACCTCTGTACCAAGAGACCCAGTACTTC	CASSPLYQETQYF
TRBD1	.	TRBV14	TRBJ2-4	TGTGCCAGCCCAGGGGGAGCCAAAAACATTCAGTACTTC	CASPGGAKNIQYF
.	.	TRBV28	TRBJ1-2	TGTGCCAGCACTACACTTGGGCAGTTCTATGGCTACACCTTC	CASTTLGQFYGYTF
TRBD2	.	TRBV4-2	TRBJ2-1	TGTGCCAGCAGCCAAGTGGGGGGGGATAGCTCCTACAATGAGCAGTTCTTC	CASSQVGGDSSYNEQFF
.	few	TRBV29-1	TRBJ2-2	TGCAGCGTTGGCCCTCGAGGGGGCACCGGGGAGCTGTTTTTT	CSVGPRGGTGELFF
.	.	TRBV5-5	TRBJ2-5	TGTGCCAGCAGCTCGTCGGACAGTCGAGAAGAGACCCAGTACTTC	CASSSSDSREETQYF
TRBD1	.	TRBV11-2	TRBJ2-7	TGTGCCAGCAGCAAGACAGGGTTCGACGAGCAGTACTTC	CASSKTGFDEQYF
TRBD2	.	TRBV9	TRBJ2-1	TGTGCCAGCAGCGTAGGTAGTTACGGGAGGGCGGGCAATGAGCAGTTCTTC	CASSVGSYGRAGNEQFF
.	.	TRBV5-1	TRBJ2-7	TGCGCCAGCAGCTTAAGTCAGCAGGGCTACGAGCAGTACTTC	CASSLSQQGYEQYF
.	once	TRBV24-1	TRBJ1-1	TGTGCCACCAGTGATGCCAATACGTTGGAAGCTTTCTTT	CATSDANTLEAFF
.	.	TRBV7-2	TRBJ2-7	TGTGCCAGCAGCTTGTCCGGACAGCCTAACTACGAGCAGTACTTC	CASSLSGQPNYEQYF
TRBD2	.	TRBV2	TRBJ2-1	TGTGCCAGCAGCCGCGGGGGGATATCTACGGATGAGCAGTTCTTC	CASSRGGISTDEQFF
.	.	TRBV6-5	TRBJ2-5	TGTGCCAGCAGTTACTCGTCAGAGACCCAGTACTTC	CASSYSSETQYF
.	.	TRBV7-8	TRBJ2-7	TGTGCCAGCAGCTTAGCCCCGTACGAGCAGTACTTC	CASSLAPYEQYF
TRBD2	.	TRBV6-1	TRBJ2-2	TGTGCCAGCATTGAAGCGGGAGGGACGAACACCGGGGAGCTGTTTTTT	CASIEAGGTNTGELFF
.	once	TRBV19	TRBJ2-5	TGTGCCAGTAGTCCGACGGGCCCCCCGGCCCAGTACTTC	CASSPTGPPAQYF
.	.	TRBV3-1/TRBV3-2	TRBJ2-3	TGTGCCAGCAGCTCCCTACGCACAGATACGCAGTATTTT	CASSSLRTDTQYF
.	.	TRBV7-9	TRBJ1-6	TGTGCCAGCAGCTTCTTTCCGACGAGCTCCTATAATTCACCCCTCCACTTT	CASSFFPTSSYNSPLHF
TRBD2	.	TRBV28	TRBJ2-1	TGTGCCAGCAGTTGGGGACTAGCGGGGACTTACAATGAGCAGTTCTTC	CASSWGLAGTYNEQFF
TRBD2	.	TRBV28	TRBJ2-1	TGTGCCAGCAGAAATAGCGGGAGTAACAATGAGCAGTTCTTC	CASRNSGSNNEQFF
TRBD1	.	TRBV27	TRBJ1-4	TGTGCCAGCAGTACCGGGACAGGGGTTGAAAAACTGTTTTTT	CASSTGTGVEKLFF
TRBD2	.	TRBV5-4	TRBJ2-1	TGTGCCAGCAGCCCCCTCCCAGCGGGAGGTATAAATGAGCAGTTCTTC	CASSPLPAGGINEQFF
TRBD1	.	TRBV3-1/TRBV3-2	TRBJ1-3	TGTGCCAGCAGCCAAGATCTCCCCGCAGGGGGCATGAGGTCTGGAAACACCATATATTTT	CASSQDLPAGGMRSGNTIYF
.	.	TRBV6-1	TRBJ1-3	TGTGCCAGCAGTGAGATCCATTTCTCTGGAAACACCATATATTTT	CASSEIHFSGNTIYF
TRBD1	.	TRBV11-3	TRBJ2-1	TGTGCCAGCAGCTTAGTAGGGACAGGGTACAATGAGCAGTTCTTC	CASSLVGTGYNEQFF
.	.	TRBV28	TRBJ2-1	TGTGCCAGCAGTACCGACGGCAATGAGCAGTTCTTC	CASSTDGNEQFF
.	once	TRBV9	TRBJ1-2	TGTGCCAGCAGCGTCTCAGGGGTAGCTAACTATGGCTACACCTTC	CASSVSGVANYGYTF
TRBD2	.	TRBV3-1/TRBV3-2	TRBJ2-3	TGTGCCAGCAGCCTTAGAGCGGGGCCAAACACAGATACGCAGTATTTT	CASSLRAGPNTDTQYF
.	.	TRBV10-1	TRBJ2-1	TGCGCCAGCAGTGAGGAAGTTACGGTTACCGATGAGCAGTTCTTC	CASSEEVTVTDEQFF
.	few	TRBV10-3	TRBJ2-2	TGTGCCATCAGCCCGAACACCGGGGAGCTGTTTTTT	CAISPNTGELFF
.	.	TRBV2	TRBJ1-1	TGTGCCAGCAAGGTTAGCACCACCCCCACTGAAGCTTTCTTT	CASKVSTTPTEAFF
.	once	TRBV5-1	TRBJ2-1	TGCGCCAGCAGCTTGACGGCAGGTGGCAATGAGCAGTTCTTC	CASSLTAGGNEQFF
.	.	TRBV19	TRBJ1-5	TGTGCCAGTAGTATTGGGGATAGCAATCAGCCCCAGCATTTT	CASSIGDSNQPQHF
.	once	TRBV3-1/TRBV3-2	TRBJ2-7	TGTGCCAGCAGCCAAGTCGGTACACTCTCCTACGAGCAGTACTTC	CASSQVGTLSYEQYF
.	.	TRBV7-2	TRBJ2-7	TGTGCCAGCAGCTTAGTTTACGGGACGGCATCCTACGAGCAGTACTTC	CASSLVYGTASYEQYF
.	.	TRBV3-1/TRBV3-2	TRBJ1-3	TGTGCCAGCAGCCCCACTTCGAGCTCTGGAAACACCATATATTTT	CASSPTSSSGNTIYF
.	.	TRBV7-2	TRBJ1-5	TGTGCCAGCAGCTTGGGAGGGGCGAGCAATCAGCCCCAGCATTTT	CASSLGGASNQPQHF
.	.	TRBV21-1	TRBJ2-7	TGTGCCAGCAGCAAAGAGTCCCCGACAGGGAGAGACCCTTACGAGCAGTACTTC	CASSKESPTGRDPYEQYF